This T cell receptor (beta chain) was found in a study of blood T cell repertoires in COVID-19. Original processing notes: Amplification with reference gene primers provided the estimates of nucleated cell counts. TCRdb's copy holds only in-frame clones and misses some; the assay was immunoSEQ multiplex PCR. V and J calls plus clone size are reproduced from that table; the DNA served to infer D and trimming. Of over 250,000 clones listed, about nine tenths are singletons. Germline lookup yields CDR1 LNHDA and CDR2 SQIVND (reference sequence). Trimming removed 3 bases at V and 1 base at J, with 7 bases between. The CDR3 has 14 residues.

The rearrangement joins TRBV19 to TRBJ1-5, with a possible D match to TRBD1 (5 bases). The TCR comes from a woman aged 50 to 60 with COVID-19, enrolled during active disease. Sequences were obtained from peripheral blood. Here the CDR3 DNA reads TGTGCCAGTAGTATCCGACAGAGCAATCAGCCCCAGCATTTT. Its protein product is CASSIRQSNQPQHF.